This T cell receptor beta chain came from a study of blood T cells in healthy people across ages. Primers used in a second PCR of roughly 6 to 12 cycles were a sample-barcoded 5' primer and a J-beta primer mix. One entry per CDR3 protein, called by TCRdb with MiXCR from the 5' RACE reads. The data show roughly 800,000 distinct CDR3 sequences, nearly 60% seen once. The V end lost 4 bases, the J end lost 3 bases, and 11 bases lay between the germline ends. Germline V gives CDR1 SGHRS, CDR2 YFSETQ. The CDR3 consists of 13 residues. This clonotype came up a few times. This chain links TRBV5-1 with TRBJ2-7, with D possibly TRBD1 on 5 matching bases. Material for sequencing was blood. This sequence originates from a man aged 25-40 years in good health. This CDR3 reads CASSLTDNYEQYF. CDR3 bases: TGCGCCAGCAGCCTAACGGACAACTACGAGCAGTACTTC.